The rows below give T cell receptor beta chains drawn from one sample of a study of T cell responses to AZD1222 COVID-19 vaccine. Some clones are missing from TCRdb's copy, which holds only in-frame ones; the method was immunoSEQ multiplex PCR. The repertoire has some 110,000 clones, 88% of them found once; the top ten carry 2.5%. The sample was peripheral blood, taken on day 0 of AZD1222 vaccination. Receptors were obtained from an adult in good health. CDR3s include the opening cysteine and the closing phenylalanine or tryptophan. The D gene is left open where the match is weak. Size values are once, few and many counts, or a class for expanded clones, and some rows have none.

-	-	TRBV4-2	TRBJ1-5	TGTGCCAGCAGCCAAGCCCCCGGTCAGCCCCAGCATTTT	CASSQAPGQPQHF
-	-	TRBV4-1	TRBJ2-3	TGCGCCAGCAGCCAAGGCAAAACCCTGCCAGATACGCAGTATTTT	CASSQGKTLPDTQYF
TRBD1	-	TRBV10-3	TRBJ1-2	TGTGCCATCACCGGGACAGGACATACGCGCTGGAACATGAGGTATGGCTACACCTTC	CAITGTGHTRWNMRYGYTF
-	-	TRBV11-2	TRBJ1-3	TGTGCCAGCAGCTTGAGGGACTCTCGGAACTCTGGAAACACCATATATTTT	CASSLRDSRNSGNTIYF
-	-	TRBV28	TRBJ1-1	TGTGCCAGCAAGTTGAACACTGAAGCTTTCTTT	CASKLNTEAFF
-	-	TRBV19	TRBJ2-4	TGTGCCAGTAGTAGGATTTTTGACATTCAGTACTTC	CASSRIFDIQYF
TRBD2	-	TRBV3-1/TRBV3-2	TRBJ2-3	TGTGCCAGCAGCCACACACTAGCGGGGGGAACAGATACGCAGTATTTT	CASSHTLAGGTDTQYF
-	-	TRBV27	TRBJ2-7	TGTGCCAGCACCGCAGGTGGGGTAGGGTCCTACGAGCAGTACTTC	CASTAGGVGSYEQYF
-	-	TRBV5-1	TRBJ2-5	TGCGCCAGCAGCTTCGGTGTAGGAGAGACCCAGTACTTC	CASSFGVGETQYF
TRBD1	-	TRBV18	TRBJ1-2	TGTGCCAGCTCACGACAGGGGGGGACACAACCATATGGCTACACCTTC	CASSRQGGTQPYGYTF
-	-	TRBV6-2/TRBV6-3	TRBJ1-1	TGTGCCAGCAGTTATTCGGGAGGTGGAGATCCTGAAGCTTTCTTT	CASSYSGGGDPEAFF
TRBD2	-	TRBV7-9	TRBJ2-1	TGTGCCAGCAGCTTAGGCGGGGGGGACAATGAGCAGTTCTTC	CASSLGGGDNEQFF
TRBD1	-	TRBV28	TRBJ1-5	TGTGCCAGCGCCCGGCCCGGCAGGGGGTATCAGCCCCAGCATTTT	CASARPGRGYQPQHF
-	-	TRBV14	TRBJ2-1	TGTGCCAGCAGCCAAGATCTAGGGACGTACGCGTCTGATGAGCAGTTCTTC	CASSQDLGTYASDEQFF
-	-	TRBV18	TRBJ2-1	TGTGCCAGCTCACCAGATCACAATGAGCAGTTCTTC	CASSPDHNEQFF
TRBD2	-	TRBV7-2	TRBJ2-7	TGTGCCAGCAGCTTAGTCGGCGGGAGCTACGAGCAGTACTTC	CASSLVGGSYEQYF
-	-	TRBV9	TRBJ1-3	TGTGCCAGCAGCGTAGGTAGCTCTGGAAACACCATATATTTT	CASSVGSSGNTIYF
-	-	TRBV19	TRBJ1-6	TGTGCCAGTAGTATTACTGCGTTATTGGGTTCACCCCTCCACTTT	CASSITALLGSPLHF
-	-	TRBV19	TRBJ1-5	TGTGCCAGTAGTAAAGCCTTCGGGGGGCCCCAGCATTTT	CASSKAFGGPQHF
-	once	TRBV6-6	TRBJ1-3	TGTGCCACCGACTGGGGAAACACCATATATTTT	CATDWGNTIYF